The sequence of this T cell receptor (beta chain) was determined in a study of vaccination effects on CD4 cells after COVID-19. Study in general: Post-vaccine draws lagged the second dose by a median of 72 days. Study-wide points: Late in the post-vaccination period, infection-induced and vaccine-induced clones underwent marked clonal contraction.

Concerning this clone: Its cognate antigen is unknown.

V lost 3 bases to trimming and J lost 6 bases, with 9 bases between them. Germline V CDR1 and CDR2: KGHSH, LQKENI. The CDR3 is 13 residues long. Antigen-specific CD4+ T cells were expanded with viral peptide pools in the ViraFEST assay before sequencing. Scientists isolated CD4+ T cells after an approximately 10-day culture period ended. According to PCR results, the person was infected with SARS-CoV-2 between March and December 2020. Participants were given two doses of BNT162b2 or mRNA-1273 vaccine. PBMC cultures contained some 2.1 million cells per well, around 9.7 IU/ml IL-2 and roughly 9.5 ug/ml peptides. This table comes from immunoSEQ multiplex PCR, and its TCRdb copy is limited to in-frame clones, with some not included. The sample yields about 17,000 clones, about four fifths seen once.

This chain connects TRBV18 to TRBJ2-1, with D perhaps TRBD2 (5 bases). This TCR was recovered from a human donor who had a prior SARS-CoV-2 infection. This sample comprised CD4+ T cells from PBMCs cultured with SARS-CoV-2 spike peptides, obtained after COVID-19 vaccination. This CDR3 reads CASSPRAGNEQFF. CDR3 DNA: TGTGCCAGCTCACCCCGGGCGGGCAATGAGCAGTTCTTC.